The 20 T cell receptor beta chains given below trace back to one sample, sequenced in a study of T cell responses to AZD1222 COVID-19 vaccine. TCRdb's copy holds only in-frame clones and misses some; the assay was immunoSEQ multiplex PCR. The sample yields 100,000 to 150,000 clones, approximately 91% seen once. The sample in question was peripheral blood, obtained 28 days after the second AZD1222 dose. All receptors come from an adult who received the AZD1222 COVID-19 vaccine.

The V and J genes are TRBV19 and TRBJ1-6; 7 bases align to TRBD1. From germline, CDR1 is LNHDA and CDR2 SQIVND (reference sequence). CDR3 length: 13 amino acids. The ends lost 8 bases at V and 7 bases at J; junction bases unmatched: 5. DNA of the CDR3: TGTGCCAGTCAGGACAGGATGAATTCACCCCTCCACTTT. Translating it yields CASQDRMNSPLHF.

V gene TRBV19 combines with J gene TRBJ2-4, with TRBD1 matching 8 bases. CDR1 LNHDA and CDR2 SQIVND come from the germline V gene (reference sequence). The V segment lost 6 bases and the J segment 8 bases; nucleotides outside the gene matches: 15. The CDR3 is made up of 16 amino acids. DNA for the CDR3: TGTGCCAGTAGACCCCAACTCGGACAGGGTAGGGACATTCAGTACTTC. It translates to CASRPQLGQGRDIQYF.

A remark on this clone: The junction departs from germline at one end; a sequencing error may be responsible. The gene calls are TRBV7-7 and TRBJ2-5; 11 positions match TRBD1. The CDR3 is made up of 16 amino acids. Per the germline V gene, CDR1 is SSHAT and CDR2 is FNYEAQ (reference sequence). Written as DNA, the CDR3 is TGTGCTAGCAGCTTACCCGGGACAGGGGGTATAGAGACCCAGTACTTC. It encodes CASSLPGTGGIETQYF.

The chain links TRBV19 to TRBJ2-5; the D is unclear. The V gene lost 1 base and the J gene lost 4 bases, with 7 bases spanning the gap. From germline, CDR1 is LNHDA and CDR2 SQIVND (reference sequence). The length of the CDR3 is 13 residues. The CDR3 loop is CASSIGGTETQYF. The CDR3 region has the DNA TGTGCCAGTAGTATAGGGGGTACAGAGACCCAGTACTTC.

The chain employs TRBV9 and TRBJ2-7; TRBD2 aligns across 7 bases. Germline-derived CDR1 and CDR2 are SGDLS and YYNGEE. CDR3 length: 14 residues. Trimming took 0 bases from V and 2 from J; bases not matched to a gene: 2. In nucleotides, the CDR3 is TGTGCCAGCAGCGTAGGCGGGAGTGCCTACGAGCAGTACTTC. It specifies CASSVGGSAYEQYF.

This clone was seen a handful of times. V gene TRBV29-1 combines with J gene TRBJ1-2; D is perhaps TRBD1 (6 bases). This CDR3 spans 13 amino acids. The V end was cut by 5 bases, the J end by 1 base, with 11 bases between. Looked up from germline, CDR1 is SQVTM and CDR2 is ANQGSEA. Here the CDR3 reads CSVTDSFNYGYTF. As DNA, the CDR3 is TGCAGCGTTACGGACAGCTTTAACTATGGCTACACCTTC.

The sample holds one count of this clone. The CDR3 coding sequence is TGTGCCAGCAGCGCGGTGAACATGAACACTGAAGCTTTCTTT. This encodes CASSAVNMNTEAFF. The chain couples TRBV9 to TRBJ1-1, with no clear D. The germline CDR1 and CDR2 sequences are SGDLS and YYNGEE. This CDR3 contains 14 residues. The ends were cut back, 3 bases at V and 0 bases at J, with 9 bases in the middle.

V and J are TRBV5-4 and TRBJ2-1, with TRBD2 matching over 8 bases. Looked up from germline, CDR1 is SGHNT and CDR2 is YYREEE (reference sequence). The CDR3 contains 15 residues. Trimming cost V 4 bases and J 5 bases; bases outside gene matches: 8. DNA of the CDR3: TGTGCCAGCAGCGCCCCGAGCGGGAGCAACAATGAGCAGTTCTTC. It is translated as CASSAPSGSNNEQFF.

The rearrangement links TRBV5-1 to TRBJ2-3; TRBD2 aligns across 8 bases. The CDR3 runs 15 residues. The trim removed 5 bases at V and 6 bases at J, leaving 11 bases unmatched. CDR1 is SGHRS, CDR2 YFSETQ, per germline. The CDR3 protein is CASRPTSGGADTQYF. The CDR3 region has the DNA TGCGCCAGCAGGCCTACTAGCGGAGGGGCGGATACGCAGTATTTT.

V and J are TRBV27 and TRBJ1-5; maybe TRBD1 (5 bases). Germline V gene data show CDR1 as MNHEY and CDR2 as SMNVEV (reference sequence). Deletions cut 5 bases from V and 5 bases from J, with 16 bases between. This CDR3 spans 15 amino acids. For the CDR3, the DNA is TGTGCCAGCAGTCTGATGGGACGGAGAGATCAGCCCCAGCATTTT. Its protein is CASSLMGRRDQPQHF.

This chain connects TRBV4-2 to TRBJ1-5; D call uncertain. CDR1 and CDR2 (germline): LGHNA, YNFKEQ. The CDR3 totals 13 residues. The V gene lost 0 bases and the J gene lost 7 bases, with 7 bases spanning the gap. The CDR3 region is CASSQDLSQPQHF. The CDR3 bases are TGTGCCAGCAGCCAAGATTTGTCCCAGCCCCAGCATTTT.

This clone was observed a single time. V gene TRBV20-1 combines with J gene TRBJ1-5; no clear D gene. V lost 3 bases and J 5 bases, leaving 11 bases between the germline ends. CDR3 length: 13 residues. Germline CDR1 reads DFQATT; CDR2 reads SNEGSKA (reference sequence). The CDR3, as DNA: TGCAGTGCTAGTAGTATCCGGGATCAGCCCCAGCATTTT. It specifies CSASSIRDQPQHF.

This clone was counted between two and nine times. The rearrangement uses TRBV5-1 and TRBJ1-6, with D unresolved. V lost 4 bases, J lost 7 bases, and 15 bases lay in between. Germline CDR1 reads SGHRS; CDR2 reads YFSETQ. The CDR3 runs to 15 residues. The CDR3 coding sequence is TGCGCCAGCAGCCTCGGTTGGTCCACAAATTCACCCCTCCACTTT. Translating it yields CASSLGWSTNSPLHF. Looking up the rest from reference TRBV5-1 and TRBJ1-6 gives the full variable domain: KAGVTQTPRYLIKTRGQQVTLSCSPISGHRSVSWYQQTPGQGLQFLFEYFSETQRNKGNFPGRFSGRQFSNSRSEMNVSTLELGDSALYLCASSLGWSTNSPLHFGNGTRLTVT.

This clone has a single count. This rearrangement joins TRBV9 to TRBJ2-7; possibly TRBD2 for D (6 bases). The CDR3 totals 15 residues. Germline assignment: CDR1 SGDLS and CDR2 YYNGEE. Trimming removed 3 bases from V and 2 bases from J, with 15 bases in between. CDR3 protein: CASSASGYLTYEQYF. Here the CDR3 DNA reads TGTGCCAGCAGCGCCAGCGGGTACTTAACCTACGAGCAGTACTTC.

This rearrangement joins TRBV18 to TRBJ1-1; a weak D match, TRBD1 (5 bases). The V end was cut by 2 bases, the J end by 1 base, with 11 bases between. The CDR3 length is 15 residues. The germline V gene has CDR1 KGHSH and CDR2 LQKENI. This CDR3 reads CASSPRDGRNTEAFF. For the CDR3, the DNA is TGTGCCAGCTCACCAAGGGACGGCCGGAACACTGAAGCTTTCTTT.

This sequence joins TRBV7-9 and TRBJ2-5; 7 bases are a match to TRBD2. The V gene's germline CDR1 is SEHNR and CDR2 FQNEAQ (reference sequence). V lost 1 base, J lost 5 bases, and 1 base stayed unmatched. The CDR3 extends over 13 amino acids. The CDR3: CASSLGGGETQYF. CDR3 coding DNA: TGTGCCAGCAGCTTAGGGGGAGGGGAGACCCAGTACTTC.

Here the CDR3 DNA reads TGTGCCAGCAGTTACTCGCAGGGAATGAACACTGAAGCTTTCTTT. It specifies CASSYSQGMNTEAFF. The chain combines TRBV6-5 with TRBJ1-1, with D possibly TRBD1 on 5 matching bases. V lost 0 bases to trimming and J lost 0 bases, with 8 bases between them. This CDR3 spans 15 amino acids. Germline V gene lookup returns CDR1 MNHEY and CDR2 SVGAGI.

The V call is TRBV5-5, the J call TRBJ2-1, with 9 bases lining up with TRBD2. V lost 4 bases, J lost 3 bases, and 11 bases stayed unmatched. Germline V lookup: CDR1 SGHKS, CDR2 YYEKEE (reference sequence). CDR3 length: 17 amino acids. The CDR3 loop is CASSTRPSGIFYNEQFF. The DNA for the CDR3 is TGTGCCAGCAGCACTCGCCCTAGCGGGATATTCTACAATGAGCAGTTCTTC.

V is TRBV7-9 and J is TRBJ2-2; D may be TRBD1 or TRBD2 (5 bases each). Trimming pared 3 bases from V and 3 bases from J, leaving 14 bases between. This CDR3 is 16 amino acids long. In germline, CDR1 is SEHNR, CDR2 FQNEAQ (reference sequence). Here the CDR3 reads CASSFWGRGDTGELFF. The CDR3 nucleotides read TGTGCCAGCAGCTTCTGGGGTCGAGGGGACACCGGGGAGCTGTTTTTT.

The V call is TRBV15, the J call TRBJ1-1; D is unresolved. The V end lost 2 bases, the J end lost 6 bases, and 25 bases lay between the germline ends. The CDR3 contains 18 residues. The germline CDR1 and CDR2 sequences are LNHNV and YYDKDF (reference sequence). The CDR3 DNA sequence: TGTGCCACCAGCAGATCCATCTCGTTGTCAGTCGGAGACGCTGAAGCTTTCTTT. It is translated as CATSRSISLSVGDAEAFF. Drawing the rest from reference TRBV15 and TRBJ1-1, the complete variable domain is DAMVIQNPRYQVTQFGKPVTLSCSQTLNHNVMYWYQQKSSQAPKLLFHYYDKDFNNEADTPDNFQSRRPNTSFCFLDIRSPGLGDTAMYLCATSRSISLSVGDAEAFFGQGTRLTVV.